The present T cell receptor beta chain was sequenced within a study of blood T cell repertoires in COVID-19. Using immunoSEQ multiplex PCR, the repertoire was profiled, and TCRdb retains in-frame clones only, with some absent. Here the sample spans over 90,000 clones, approximately 91% being singletons. J was trimmed by 5 bases and V by 4 bases; bases with no gene match: 8. Germline CDR1 reads MGHDK; CDR2 reads SYGVNS. The length of the CDR3 is 15 residues. The genes are TRBV25-1 and TRBJ1-2; 9 positions agree with TRBD1. The receptor was derived from a young man with acute or convalescent COVID-19. Source material: peripheral blood. As DNA, the CDR3 is TGTGCCAGCAGTGGCCGGGACAGGGCATATTATGGCTACACCTTC. It specifies CASSGRDRAYYGYTF.